These T cell receptor beta chains were read from a single sample in a study of blood T cell repertoires in COVID-19. Repertoires were generated with immunoSEQ multiplex PCR, while TCRdb's copy carries only in-frame clones and drops some. The sample shows 190,000 or so clones, approximately 80% of them seen only once. The sequenced material came from PBMCs or T cells enriched from blood (not recorded which). These receptors originate from a man aged 40-55 years who had recovered from COVID-19. Each CDR3 is given with its conserved first and last residue. The D gene is left open where the match is weak. Only part of the rows carry a size: once, few, many, or a class if the clone is expanded.

j_call clone_size v_call d_call cdr3_length cdr3_nt cdr3_aa
TRBJ1-6 few TRBV15 TRBD1 16 TGTGCCACCAGCAGCCCGACAGGGGAGGATAATTCACCCCTCCACTTT CATSSPTGEDNSPLHF
TRBJ1-5 - TRBV19 TRBD1 19 TGTGCCAGTAGTCCGGGACAGGGTGGCTCTATCTATAGCAATCAGCCCCAGCATTTT CASSPGQGGSIYSNQPQHF
TRBJ1-1 - TRBV27 TRBD1 14 TGTGCCAGCAGTATGGGACAGATGAACACTGAAGCTTTCTTT CASSMGQMNTEAFF
TRBJ2-7 once TRBV7-9 TRBD1 13 TGTGCCAGCAGCTTTGGACAGGGTTCCGAGCAGTACTTC CASSFGQGSEQYF
TRBJ1-2 many TRBV20-1 - 11 TGCAGTGCTAATAGTCCCTATGGCTACACCTTC CSANSPYGYTF
TRBJ2-7 - TRBV4-1 TRBD1 16 TGCGCCAGCAGCCTAGGACCGGGACAGGGGTACTACGAGCAGTACTTC CASSLGPGQGYYEQYF
TRBJ2-6 many TRBV6-4 - 16 TGTGCCAGCAGCGGGACACCAAGCTCTGGGGCCAACGTCCTGACTTTC CASSGTPSSGANVLTF
TRBJ1-2 - TRBV7-2 TRBD1 15 TGTGCCAGCAGCTTAGCACCGACAGGGGTTGGTGGCTACACCTTC CASSLAPTGVGGYTF
TRBJ1-1 - TRBV19 - 12 TGTGCCAGTAGGACAAAGAACACTGAAGCTTTCTTT CASRTKNTEAFF
TRBJ2-1 - TRBV15 TRBD2 14 TGTGCCACCACCTCCGGGACTAGAAGGAATGAGCAGTTCTTC CATTSGTRRNEQFF
TRBJ2-7 - TRBV21-1 - 12 TGTGCCAGCAGCATCCGCGGCTACGAGCAGTACTTC CASSIRGYEQYF
TRBJ1-5 - TRBV4-1 - 16 TGCGCCAGCAGCCAAGATGCCATCCCAGTGAATCAGCCCCAGCATTTT CASSQDAIPVNQPQHF
TRBJ1-4 - TRBV28 - 12 TGTGCCAGCAGAGGGACATCTGAAAAACTGTTTTTT CASRGTSEKLFF
TRBJ1-1 - TRBV29-1 TRBD1 13 TGCAGCGTCAACGGACAGGGTCGGACTGAAGCTTTCTTT CSVNGQGRTEAFF
TRBJ1-5 once TRBV4-2 - 16 TGTGCCAGCAGCCAAGAGGGGGGGGGCATGGATCAGCCCCAGCATTTT CASSQEGGGMDQPQHF
TRBJ2-3 - TRBV2 TRBD1 15 TGTGCCAGCAGCCTAAGACAGGGGCAAGCAGATACGCAGTATTTT CASSLRQGQADTQYF
TRBJ2-5 - TRBV9 - 15 TGTGCCAGCAGCGTAGGAGGGAGGCGGCAAGAGACCCAGTACTTC CASSVGGRRQETQYF
TRBJ2-2 - TRBV4-1 TRBD2 16 TGCGCCAGCAGCCAACCGCTAGCGGGTAACACCGGGGAGCTGTTTTTT CASSQPLAGNTGELFF
TRBJ1-1 - TRBV28 - 12 TGTGCCAGCAGTTTCTCCGGGGTAACAGCTTTCTTT CASSFSGVTAFF
TRBJ2-3 - TRBV7-2 TRBD2 16 TGTGCCAGCAGCTCGGCCGGGACTAGCGGCACAGATACGCAGTATTTT CASSSAGTSGTDTQYF
TRBJ2-7 - TRBV6-1 TRBD1 13 TGTGCCAGCAGTGAACAGGGGGTTGGCGAGCAGTACTTC CASSEQGVGEQYF
TRBJ1-5 - TRBV10-2 - 14 TGCGCCAGCAGTGACGGGAGGGGCAATCAGCCCCAGCATTTT CASSDGRGNQPQHF
TRBJ1-5 - TRBV11-2 TRBD1 16 TGTGCCAGCAGCCAAGTAGGACAGGGGGGAGATCAGCCCCAGCATTTT CASSQVGQGGDQPQHF
TRBJ1-1 - TRBV30 - 13 TGTGCCTGGAGTGTACATGTCGGGACTGAAGCTTTCTTT CAWSVHVGTEAFF
TRBJ2-7 - TRBV2 - 14 TGTGCCAGCAGTGTGGGGGGGCGCGGGTACGAGCAGTACTTC CASSVGGRGYEQYF
TRBJ2-2 once TRBV7-8 TRBD1 13 TGTGCGGGGAAGGGGGCGTCCACCGGGGAGCTGTTTTTT CAGKGASTGELFF
TRBJ2-3 - TRBV7-6 TRBD2 18 TGTGCCAGCAGTCTGGGACTAGCGGGATATTGGGGTACAGATACGCAGTATTTT CASSLGLAGYWGTDTQYF
TRBJ2-7 - TRBV5-1 - 14 TGCGCCAGCAGCTTGGTGGTGGGAGCCTACGAGCAGTACTTC CASSLVVGAYEQYF
TRBJ2-2 - TRBV9 TRBD2 17 TGTGCCAGCAGCGTCGGACTAGCGGGGGCATACACCGGGGAGCTGTTTTTT CASSVGLAGAYTGELFF